The rows below give T cell receptor beta chains drawn from one sample of a study of T cells in localized non-small cell lung cancer. The assay was immunoSEQ multiplex PCR, and TCRdb's table has in-frame clones only and misses some. The top ten clones hold about 4% of a sample with roughly 27,000 clones, about 92% of them seen once. Sequencing used peripheral blood mononuclear cells, obtained before any cancer treatment. The receptors here all came from a woman aged 35-70 years with stage III lung adenocarcinoma. The CDR3 runs from the conserved cysteine through the conserved F or W. The D gene is left open where the match is weak. Where a row states a size, it is once, few, many or the class of an expanded clone; other rows omit it.

D gene: NA
clone size: NA
V gene: TRBV19
J gene: TRBJ1-5
CDR3 DNA: TGTGCCAGTAGTTGGGGGCTTATCAATCAGCCCCAGCATTTT
CDR3 protein: CASSWGLINQPQHF

D gene: TRBD2
clone size: once
V gene: TRBV7-3
J gene: TRBJ2-7
CDR3 DNA: TGTGCCAGCAGCTGGGAGGGCAGACGGCCCTACGAGCAGTACTTC
CDR3 protein: CASSWEGRRPYEQYF

D gene: NA
clone size: NA
V gene: TRBV5-1
J gene: TRBJ1-2
CDR3 DNA: TGCGCCAGCAGCTTGGACGGGGAATATGGCTACACCTTC
CDR3 protein: CASSLDGEYGYTF

D gene: NA
clone size: NA
V gene: TRBV10-3
J gene: TRBJ2-1
CDR3 DNA: TGTGCCATCAAGGAGGCAGCAGGGGTAAGCTCCTACAATGAGCAGTTCTTC
CDR3 protein: CAIKEAAGVSSYNEQFF

D gene: NA
clone size: NA
V gene: TRBV5-4
J gene: TRBJ2-6
CDR3 DNA: TGTGCCAGCAGCCCAAAGTTGACTGACTCTGGGGCCAACGTCCTGACTTTC
CDR3 protein: CASSPKLTDSGANVLTF

D gene: NA
clone size: NA
V gene: TRBV29-1
J gene: TRBJ1-1
CDR3 DNA: TGCAGCGTTGAAGAAACTAAGATCCTAAACACTGAAGCTTTCTTT
CDR3 protein: CSVEETKILNTEAFF

D gene: NA
clone size: NA
V gene: TRBV2
J gene: TRBJ1-5
CDR3 DNA: TGTGCCAGCAGTGAAACCAATAATTATAGCAATCAGCCCCAGCATTTT
CDR3 protein: CASSETNNYSNQPQHF

D gene: TRBD1
clone size: NA
V gene: TRBV5-1
J gene: TRBJ1-4
CDR3 DNA: TGCGCCAGCAGCTTGGGGGCCACAGGGGGCGATACTAATGAAAAACTGTTTTTT
CDR3 protein: CASSLGATGGDTNEKLFF

D gene: TRBD2
clone size: NA
V gene: TRBV10-3
J gene: TRBJ2-2
CDR3 DNA: TGTGCCATCAGTTCTAGCGGGAGGACCGGGGAGCTGTTTTTT
CDR3 protein: CAISSSGRTGELFF

D gene: TRBD2
clone size: NA
V gene: TRBV10-2
J gene: TRBJ2-1
CDR3 DNA: TGCGCCAGCAGTGGCTTCGGGACTAGCGGGCGCAATGAGCAGTTCTTC
CDR3 protein: CASSGFGTSGRNEQFF

D gene: TRBD2
clone size: NA
V gene: TRBV5-1
J gene: TRBJ2-1
CDR3 DNA: TGCGCCAGCAGCTTAGAGGGAGGGGCCTACAATGAGCAGTTCTTC
CDR3 protein: CASSLEGGAYNEQFF

D gene: NA
clone size: once
V gene: TRBV2
J gene: TRBJ2-5
CDR3 DNA: TGTGCCAGCAGTCCCATTCCGGAGACCCAGTACTTC
CDR3 protein: CASSPIPETQYF

D gene: NA
clone size: NA
V gene: TRBV6-6
J gene: TRBJ1-2
CDR3 DNA: TGTGCCAGCAGGACAGTTTCCTATGGCTACACCTTC
CDR3 protein: CASRTVSYGYTF

D gene: NA
clone size: NA
V gene: TRBV7-2
J gene: TRBJ2-3
CDR3 DNA: TGTGCCAGCAGCTTATTGGTGGGACCCCCCACAGATACGCAGTATTTT
CDR3 protein: CASSLLVGPPTDTQYF

D gene: TRBD1
clone size: NA
V gene: TRBV5-4
J gene: TRBJ2-1
CDR3 DNA: TGTGCCAGCAGCTTTGGACAGGGACACTACAATGAGCAGTTCTTC
CDR3 protein: CASSFGQGHYNEQFF

D gene: NA
clone size: NA
V gene: TRBV19
J gene: TRBJ1-5
CDR3 DNA: TGTGCCAGTAGTATACAGCACCTTAGCAATCAGCCCCAGCATTTT
CDR3 protein: CASSIQHLSNQPQHF

D gene: NA
clone size: NA
V gene: TRBV2
J gene: TRBJ1-6
CDR3 DNA: TGTGCCAGCAGGAAAAGCAGTGATAATTCACCCCTCCACTTT
CDR3 protein: CASRKSSDNSPLHF

D gene: TRBD1
clone size: NA
V gene: TRBV5-1
J gene: TRBJ1-1
CDR3 DNA: TGCGCCAGCAGCCCGGGACAGGAGAACACTGAAGCTTTCTTT
CDR3 protein: CASSPGQENTEAFF

D gene: NA
clone size: NA
V gene: TRBV2
J gene: TRBJ2-2
CDR3 DNA: TGTGCCAGCAGTCCCGAGGGCGTCGGCGGGGAGCTGTTTTTT
CDR3 protein: CASSPEGVGGELFF

D gene: NA
clone size: NA
V gene: TRBV9
J gene: TRBJ1-1
CDR3 DNA: TGTGCCAGCAGCGGGGGGGTGGACACTGAAGCTTTCTTT
CDR3 protein: CASSGGVDTEAFF

D gene: NA
clone size: NA
V gene: TRBV27
J gene: TRBJ2-7
CDR3 DNA: TGTGCCAGCAGTTTAGACAGTGGCTACGAGCAGTACTTC
CDR3 protein: CASSLDSGYEQYF

D gene: NA
clone size: NA
V gene: TRBV7-2
J gene: TRBJ1-2
CDR3 DNA: TGTGCCAGCAGCTTAGGCCAGGAAGATGGCTACACCTTC
CDR3 protein: CASSLGQEDGYTF

D gene: NA
clone size: once
V gene: TRBV7-2
J gene: TRBJ2-7
CDR3 DNA: TGTGCCAGCAGCTTAGACAGAGGGGCGCTCGAGCAGTACTTC
CDR3 protein: CASSLDRGALEQYF

D gene: NA
clone size: NA
V gene: TRBV5-1
J gene: TRBJ2-3
CDR3 DNA: TGCGCCAGCAGCTTGGGTCTGGACTCGAGATGGGATACGCAGTATTTT
CDR3 protein: CASSLGLDSRWDTQYF

D gene: TRBD1
clone size: NA
V gene: TRBV6-5
J gene: TRBJ2-7
CDR3 DNA: TGTGCCAGCAGCGACAGGGGGTACGAGCAGTACTTC
CDR3 protein: CASSDRGYEQYF

D gene: NA
clone size: NA
V gene: TRBV14
J gene: TRBJ1-1
CDR3 DNA: TGTGCCAGCAGCCCCATGAGGGGTAGACCTGAAGCTTTCTTT
CDR3 protein: CASSPMRGRPEAFF

D gene: NA
clone size: NA
V gene: TRBV7-2
J gene: TRBJ2-7
CDR3 DNA: TGTGCCAGCAGCTTAGACGCAGGGTTCTCCTACGAGCAGTACTTC
CDR3 protein: CASSLDAGFSYEQYF

D gene: NA
clone size: NA
V gene: TRBV10-3
J gene: TRBJ1-4
CDR3 DNA: TGTGCCATCAGTGAGTCGACAGGTTTAGGGGAAAAACTGTTTTTT
CDR3 protein: CAISESTGLGEKLFF

D gene: NA
clone size: NA
V gene: TRBV10-2
J gene: TRBJ2-1
CDR3 DNA: TGCGCCAGCGCTAACCCGAGCTCCTACAATGAGCAGTTCTTC
CDR3 protein: CASANPSSYNEQFF

D gene: TRBD1
clone size: NA
V gene: TRBV6-1
J gene: TRBJ1-1
CDR3 DNA: TGTGCCAGCAGTCACACAGGGGCGGACACTGAAGCTTTCTTT
CDR3 protein: CASSHTGADTEAFF

D gene: TRBD2
clone size: NA
V gene: TRBV11-2
J gene: TRBJ2-7
CDR3 DNA: TGTGCCAGCAGCTTGGGTAGCGGGAGGGTCCCTTACTCCTACGAGCAGTACTTC
CDR3 protein: CASSLGSGRVPYSYEQYF

D gene: TRBD1
clone size: NA
V gene: TRBV7-9
J gene: TRBJ2-7
CDR3 DNA: TGTGCCAGCACCTTAACAGGGGCCGGGGAGCAGTACTTC
CDR3 protein: CASTLTGAGEQYF

D gene: NA
clone size: few
V gene: TRBV7-2
J gene: TRBJ2-7
CDR3 DNA: TGTGCCAGCAGCTCCTTCTACGAGCAGTACTTC
CDR3 protein: CASSSFYEQYF

D gene: NA
clone size: NA
V gene: TRBV6-4
J gene: TRBJ2-1
CDR3 DNA: TGTGCCAGCAGTGTACGGCGCTCTAGCTCCTACAATGAGCAGTTCTTC
CDR3 protein: CASSVRRSSSYNEQFF